This TCR beta chain was documented in a study of cytomegalovirus exposure and HLA in healthy donors. As for the study in general: Drawn from HLA-typed donors, 80 million to 100 million unique TCRs were held in an early data release. Study-level results: In a later analysis, an Asian-associated ancestry cluster reportedly showed fewer N-insertions than the approximately 620-donor mean. Most of the CMV-associated TCR beta chains (in a later analysis) appeared to be HLA-restricted.

About this clone itself: The antigen remains undetermined.

In the PCR, 60 Vbeta and 13 Jbeta primers were used. Using immunoSEQ multiplex PCR, the repertoire was profiled, and TCRdb retains in-frame clones only, with some absent. Of 150,000 to 200,000 clones in the sample, around four fifths are singletons; the top ten hold less than 2%. Donors were nominally healthy when sampled, though unrecorded immune exposures were likely. This CDR3 contains 13 residues. Germline V gene lookup returns CDR1 SGDLS and CDR2 YYNGEE. Sample: PBMCs. This TCR came from a man in his late teens or twenties in good health and CMV-seronegative. V is TRBV9 and J is TRBJ2-5; TRBD2 is a possible D gene (6 bases). The end of the DNA aligns better with TRBJ2-7, so the J call may be wrong. Here the CDR3 reads CASSVVGGDEQYF. The DNA of the CDR3 is TGTGCCAGCAGCGTAGTGGGGGGAGACGAGCAGTACTTC.